Presented here are 3 T cell receptor beta chains from one specimen sequenced in a study of blood T cell repertoires in COVID-19. Sequenced by immunoSEQ multiplex PCR; TCRdb stores in-frame clones only, minus some. Here the sample spans around 250,000 clones, roughly 90% being singletons. Sequencing input: peripheral blood. These TCRs come from a middle-aged woman who had recovered from COVID-19.

The chain uses TRBV24-1 and TRBJ2-1; 13 positions agree with TRBD2. This CDR3 region has 14 residues. Germline CDR1 KGHDR, CDR2 SFDVKD. With V trimmed by 4 bases and J by 10 bases, 3 bases remained unmatched. The CDR3 sequence: CATSDQTSGREQFF. The CDR3, as DNA: TGTGCCACCAGTGACCAGACTAGCGGGAGGGAGCAGTTCTTC.

A few counts support this clone. The rearrangement joins TRBV6-5 to TRBJ1-2; 9 nucleotides agree with TRBD1. Unmatched junction bases numbered 8, after V lost 7 bases and J lost 8 bases. The germline V gene encodes CDR1 MNHEY and CDR2 SVGAGI. The CDR3 contains 13 residues. CDR3 coding DNA: TGTGCCAGCATGCAACAGGGGGCTGTCGGCTACACCTTC. This gives the protein CASMQQGAVGYTF.

The rearrangement links TRBV24-1 to TRBJ2-1, with D possibly matching TRBD1 (5 bases). V shed 4 bases and J shed 6 bases, with 9 bases lying between them. The CDR3 is made up of 13 amino acids. The V gene's germline CDR1 is KGHDR and CDR2 SFDVKD. The CDR3 DNA reads TGTGCCACCAGTGACCTAGACAGCAATGAGCAGTTCTTC. Amino acid sequence: CATSDLDSNEQFF.